This passage covers 21 T cell receptor beta chains from one sample sequenced in a study of T cell changes during pregnancy in multiple sclerosis (dated by TCRdb to the late 2010s). To prepare the library, the immunoSEQ multiplex PCR assay was applied. The source is immuneACCESS, and TCRdb retained only in-frame sequences with V and J called. Part of the clones is not carried over; for the studies checked, unresolved V genes explain less than half of this, and the remainder is unexplained. The sample table lists some 100,000 clones, roughly 90% of them with a count of one. The ten largest clones represent around 2.1% of the sample. Sequenced material: peripheral blood, taken after pregnancy. The receptors come from a female donor with multiple sclerosis, enrolled in a pregnancy study.

V is TRBV4-3 and J is TRBJ1-1; maybe TRBD1 (6 bases). The germline V gene has CDR1 LGHNA and CDR2 YSLEER. Trimming left V 0 bases short and J 1 base short, with 18 bases between. CDR3 length equals 18 residues. CDR3 region: CASSQDWAGAVGNTEAFF. The CDR3 DNA reads TGCGCCAGCAGCCAAGATTGGGCAGGGGCCGTGGGGAACACTGAAGCTTTCTTT.

The J gene is TRBJ1-5, the V gene TRBV28, with TRBD1 identical over 7 bases. With 6 bases clipped from V and 7 bases from J, the junction kept 12 bases outside the gene matches. The CDR3 runs to 15 residues. Germline assignment: CDR1 MDHEN and CDR2 SYDVKM. The CDR3 bases are TGTGCCAGCAGATCCCCACAGGGGCGTTTACAGCCCCAGCATTTT. Its protein product is CASRSPQGRLQPQHF.

This chain uses TRBV4-1 with TRBJ2-7; D is possibly TRBD2 (6 bases). The V end lost 0 bases, the J end lost 5 bases, and 14 bases lay between the germline ends. Germline V CDR1 and CDR2: MGHRA, YSYEKL. The CDR3 consists of 15 residues. The CDR3 nucleotides are TGCGCCAGCAGCCAAGAAGGAGGGGAGTTGAACGAGCAGTACTTC. It is translated as CASSQEGGELNEQYF.

The V call is TRBV2, the J call TRBJ1-5; tentatively, D is TRBD1 (5 bases). With 8 bases removed from V and 5 bases from J, the gap between germline ends came to 13 bases. The CDR3 sequence is 13 residues long. Germline V gene lookup returns CDR1 SNHLY and CDR2 FYNNEI. The CDR3 sequence: CASGGGRDQPQHF. CDR3 in DNA: TGTGCCAGCGGGGGAGGGAGGGATCAGCCCCAGCATTTT.

This sequence joins TRBV5-1 and TRBJ1-1; 9 bases are a match to TRBD1. J lost 3 bases, V lost 4 bases, and 4 bases had no gene match. Germline CDR1 is SGHRS and CDR2 is YFSETQ. The CDR3 covers 14 residues. The CDR3 region is CASSTGQGDTEAFF. The CDR3 DNA reads as TGCGCCAGCAGCACGGGACAGGGCGACACTGAAGCTTTCTTT.

DNA of the CDR3: TGTGCCTGGAGCCCCCGGGGTGGGGCCAACGTCCTGACTTTC. Translation: CAWSPRGGANVLTF. This chain uses TRBV30 with TRBJ2-6, with a possible D match to TRBD2 (5 bases). CDR1 is GTSNPN, CDR2 SVGIG, per germline (reference sequence). The CDR3 is 14 residues long. The V end was cut by 3 bases, the J end by 3 bases, with 9 bases between.

A word on this clone: Other DNA sequences in this sample translate to the same CDR3. The rearrangement links TRBV5-1 to TRBJ1-1, with TRBD1 matching 8 bases. The J segment lost 5 bases and the V segment lost 4 bases, leaving 7 bases of the junction unmatched. Germline loops: CDR1 SGHRS, CDR2 YFSETQ. The length of the CDR3 is 14 residues. The CDR3 DNA reads TGCGCCAGCAGCCCCGGACAGGGTAGAACTGAAGCTTTCTTT. This sequence encodes CASSPGQGRTEAFF. Full variable domain (missing parts from reference TRBV5-1 and TRBJ1-1): KAGVTQTPRYLIKTRGQQVTLSCSPISGHRSVSWYQQTPGQGLQFLFEYFSETQRNKGNFPGRFSGRQFSNSRSEMNVSTLELGDSALYLCASSPGQGRTEAFFGQGTRLTVV.

As regards this clone: Germline is not matched at one junction end, which may reflect a read error. The chain is built from TRBV2 and TRBJ1-1; D may be TRBD1 (6 bases). The CDR3 extends over 13 amino acids. In germline, CDR1 is SNHLY, CDR2 FYNNEI. The CDR3 DNA follows: TGTGCCAGCAGCGAAGACAGGTCCACTGAAGCTTTCTTT. Translated, it gives CASSEDRSTEAFF.

CDR3 region: CAWSVLGTGIYEQYF. CDR3 nucleotides: TGTGCCTGGAGTGTACTCGGGACAGGGATCTACGAGCAGTACTTC. The chain is built from TRBV30 and TRBJ2-7; 9 positions agree with TRBD1. Germline trimming cut 0 bases from V and 3 bases from J; bases unmatched to any gene: 6. This CDR3 has 15 residues. Looked up from germline, CDR1 is GTSNPN and CDR2 is SVGIG (reference sequence).

The CDR3 region has the DNA TGCGCCAGCAGCTTGGACCGGGACAATGAGCAGTTCTTC. This encodes CASSLDRDNEQFF. V and J are TRBV5-1 and TRBJ2-1; D is uncertain. This CDR3 region has 13 residues. Trimming removed 0 bases at V and 5 bases at J, with 6 bases between. Germline values: CDR1 SGHRS, CDR2 YFSETQ. The variable domain in full, completed from reference TRBV5-1 and TRBJ2-1, reads KAGVTQTPRYLIKTRGQQVTLSCSPISGHRSVSWYQQTPGQGLQFLFEYFSETQRNKGNFPGRFSGRQFSNSRSEMNVSTLELGDSALYLCASSLDRDNEQFFGPGTRLTVL.

The chain is built from TRBV2 and TRBJ2-7, with D maybe TRBD1 (6 bases). With 9 bases removed from V and 2 bases from J, the gap between germline ends came to 11 bases. The CDR3 has 12 amino acids. Germline CDR1 SNHLY, CDR2 FYNNEI. Here the CDR3 DNA reads TGTGCCAGTCGGACAGATACCTACGAGCAGTACTTC. It specifies CASRTDTYEQYF. Variable domain in full (rest from reference TRBV2 and TRBJ2-7): EPEVTQTPSHQVTQMGQEVILRCVPISNHLYFYWYRQILGQKVEFLVSFYNNEISEKSEIFDDQFSVERPDGSNFTLKIRSTKLEDSAMYFCASRTDTYEQYFGPGTRLTVT.

This chain links TRBV5-4 with TRBJ1-2, with 7 bases lining up with TRBD1. The germline V gene has CDR1 SGHNT and CDR2 YYREEE (reference sequence). The length of the CDR3 is 13 residues. Trimming at V came to 5 bases and at J to 2 bases, leaving 3 bases not matched to a gene. DNA for the CDR3: TGTGCCAGCAGTTCGACAGGGAACTATGGCTACACCTTC. It encodes CASSSTGNYGYTF.

The sample holds one count of this clone. The V and J genes are TRBV28 and TRBJ1-1; D call uncertain. This CDR3 spans 13 amino acids. Trimming took 3 bases from V and 0 from J, leaving 5 bases between them. The V gene's germline CDR1 is MDHEN and CDR2 SYDVKM. The CDR3 here is CASSLLVNTEAFF. The DNA for the CDR3 is TGTGCCAGCAGTTTGTTAGTGAACACTGAAGCTTTCTTT.

The gene calls are TRBV6-5 and TRBJ2-1, with TRBD2 matching 10 bases. V was clipped by 0 bases and J by 5 bases; unmatched bases: 4. Germline V gene lookup returns CDR1 MNHEY and CDR2 SVGAGI. This CDR3 is built from 16 residues. The CDR3 nucleotides are TGTGCCAGCAGTTACTCGCGGACTAGCGGCCACAATGAGCAGTTCTTC. As protein: CASSYSRTSGHNEQFF.

V usage is TRBV28 and J usage is TRBJ1-1; 9 nucleotides agree with TRBD1. J was trimmed by 8 bases and V by 6 bases; bases with no gene match: 16. The CDR3 consists of 16 residues. Looked up from germline, CDR1 is MDHEN and CDR2 is SYDVKM. CDR3 residues: CASRSISGQGTIEAFF. In DNA form, the CDR3 reads TGTGCCAGCAGGAGTATAAGCGGACAGGGGACTATCGAAGCTTTCTTT.

V and J are TRBV9 and TRBJ1-2; 10 bases match TRBD1. The junction had 6 bases not matched to a gene; V was cut back by 4 bases and J by 3 bases. CDR3 size: 15 residues. Germline V gene lookup returns CDR1 SGDLS and CDR2 YYNGEE. CDR3: CASSPSDRGDYGYTF. The CDR3 nucleotides are TGTGCCAGCAGCCCTTCGGACAGGGGGGACTATGGCTACACCTTC.

V usage is TRBV5-1 and J usage is TRBJ2-2; TRBD1 matches 10 bases. The germline gives CDR1 SGHRS, CDR2 YFSETQ. This CDR3 spans 15 amino acids. The ends lost 4 bases at V and 6 bases at J; junction bases unmatched: 6. CDR3 loop: CASSHDRGRAGELFF. The CDR3 DNA sequence: TGCGCCAGCAGCCACGACAGGGGGCGTGCCGGGGAGCTGTTTTTT.

The rearrangement links TRBV5-1 to TRBJ1-2; D might be TRBD1 (5 bases). Trimming removed 1 base from V and 4 bases from J, with 14 bases in between. This CDR3 comprises 15 residues. Per the germline V gene, CDR1 is SGHRS and CDR2 is YFSETQ. CDR3 sequence: CASSLRQGSLYGYTF. CDR3 bases: TGCGCCAGCAGCTTGAGGCAGGGATCCCTCTATGGCTACACCTTC.

The chain carries TRBV5-6 and TRBJ2-1, with D tentatively TRBD1 (5 bases). Germline CDR1 and CDR2: SGHDT and YYEEEE. The CDR3 extends over 16 amino acids. Trimming left V 4 bases short and J 0 bases short, with 14 bases between. The DNA of the CDR3 is TGTGCCAGCAGCCACGGAGCAGGGTTCTCCTACAATGAGCAGTTCTTC. Its protein product is CASSHGAGFSYNEQFF.

J is TRBJ1-1 and V is TRBV28; TRBD1 might be the D (6 bases). This CDR3 contains 17 residues. The V end was cut by 0 bases, the J end by 1 base, with 15 bases between. Germline V lookup: CDR1 MDHEN, CDR2 SYDVKM. The CDR3 is CASSLWKTGPRNTEAFF. CDR3 in DNA: TGTGCCAGCAGTTTATGGAAAACAGGGCCCCGGAACACTGAAGCTTTCTTT.

The chain is built from TRBV2 and TRBJ1-5, with D perhaps matching TRBD1 (5 bases). CDR3 length: 15 amino acids. CDR1 and CDR2 from the germline V gene are SNHLY and FYNNEI. Trimming took 4 bases from V and 4 from J, leaving 14 bases between them. The CDR3 region is CASSGAGQLNQPQHF. CDR3 nucleotide sequence: TGTGCCAGCAGTGGTGCAGGGCAGCTTAATCAGCCCCAGCATTTT. The variable domain in full, completed from reference TRBV2 and TRBJ1-5, reads EPEVTQTPSHQVTQMGQEVILRCVPISNHLYFYWYRQILGQKVEFLVSFYNNEISEKSEIFDDQFSVERPDGSNFTLKIRSTKLEDSAMYFCASSGAGQLNQPQHFGDGTRLSIL.